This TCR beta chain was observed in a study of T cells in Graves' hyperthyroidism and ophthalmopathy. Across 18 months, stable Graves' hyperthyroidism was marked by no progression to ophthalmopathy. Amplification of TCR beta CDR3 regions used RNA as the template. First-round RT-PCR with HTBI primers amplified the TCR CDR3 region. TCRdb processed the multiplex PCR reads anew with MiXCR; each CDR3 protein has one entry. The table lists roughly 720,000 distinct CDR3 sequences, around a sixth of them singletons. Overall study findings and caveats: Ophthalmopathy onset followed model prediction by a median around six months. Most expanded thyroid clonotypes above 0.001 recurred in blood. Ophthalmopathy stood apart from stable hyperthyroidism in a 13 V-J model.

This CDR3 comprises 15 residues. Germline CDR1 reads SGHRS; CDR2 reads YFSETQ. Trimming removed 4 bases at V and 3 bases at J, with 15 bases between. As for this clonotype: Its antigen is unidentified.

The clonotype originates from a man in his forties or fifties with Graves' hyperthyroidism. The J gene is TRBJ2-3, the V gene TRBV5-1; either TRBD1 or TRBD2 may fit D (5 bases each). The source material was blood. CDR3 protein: CASSPRGQSTDTQYF. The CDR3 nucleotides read TGCGCCAGCAGCCCGAGGGGCCAGTCAACAGATACGCAGTATTTT.